Listed below are T cell receptor beta chains from one sample, sequenced in a study of cytomegalovirus exposure and HLA in healthy donors. This table comes from immunoSEQ multiplex PCR, and its TCRdb copy is limited to in-frame clones, with some not included. Counted here are over 150,000 clones, around 64% occurring once; the ten biggest clones make up about 2.7%. Sequenced input: PBMCs. These receptors were collected from a young woman in good health and CMV-seronegative. The CDR3 runs from the conserved cysteine through the conserved F or W. The D gene is left open where the match is weak. Rows may omit the clone size; those that give it use once, few, many or a size class.

J gene | D gene | clone size | V gene | CDR3 DNA | CDR3 protein
TRBJ1-2 | TRBD1 | once | TRBV19 | TGTGCCACAAGAATAACAGGGGGCAAGGGTGGCTACACCTTC | CATRITGGKGGYTF
TRBJ2-1 | TRBD2 | NA | TRBV18 | TGTGCCAGCTCACCTACGTCAGGAGTTGGGGCGGGGGAGAGTGGGAATGAGCAGTTCTTC | CASSPTSGVGAGESGNEQFF
TRBJ2-5 | TRBD2 | NA | TRBV7-2 | TGTGCCAGCAGCGCCCGACTAGCGGGGGGGAGGCAAGAGACCCAGTACTTC | CASSARLAGGRQETQYF
TRBJ1-3 | NA | once | TRBV10-3 | TGTGCCTCAACCAGGGGTTATGGAAACACCATATATTTT | CASTRGYGNTIYF
TRBJ1-2 | NA | NA | TRBV20-1 | TGCAGTGCTAGAGACCCTGATGGCTACACCTTC | CSARDPDGYTF
TRBJ2-1 | TRBD1 | NA | TRBV30 | TGTGCCTGGAGTGGACAGGGGCGATCCTACAATGAGCAGTTCTTC | CAWSGQGRSYNEQFF
TRBJ2-4 | TRBD1 | NA | TRBV4-1 | TGCGCCAGCAGCCGATTTCGGACAGGGGGCACGAACATTCAGTACTTC | CASSRFRTGGTNIQYF
TRBJ2-1 | TRBD2 | NA | TRBV7-3 | TGTGCCAGCAGCCTTGTCGGGGGGGCCAACAATGAGCAGTTCTTC | CASSLVGGANNEQFF
TRBJ1-1 | NA | NA | TRBV19 | TGTGCCAGTGGAAGGGGGACGACAGGTGAAGCTTTCTTT | CASGRGTTGEAFF
TRBJ2-7 | NA | NA | TRBV2 | TGTGCCAGCAGTCTCGGGACACCTTACTACGAGCAGTACTTC | CASSLGTPYYEQYF
TRBJ2-2 | NA | NA | TRBV9 | TGTGCCAGCAGCCTGGACATAAACACCGGGGAGCTGTTTTTT | CASSLDINTGELFF
TRBJ1-1 | NA | NA | TRBV18 | TGTGCCAGCTCACGGCTTGGGAACACTGAAGCTTTCTTT | CASSRLGNTEAFF
TRBJ2-2 | NA | few | TRBV2 | TGTGCCCTAGCAGTTGGCGGAAACACCGGGGAGCTGTTTTTT | CALAVGGNTGELFF
TRBJ1-5 | NA | few | TRBV5-5 | TGTGCCAGCAGCTTGTCGTCCAATCAGCCCCAGCATTTT | CASSLSSNQPQHF
TRBJ2-7 | TRBD1 | NA | TRBV7-2 | TGTGCCAGCAGCCCACAGGGGGCCTTCTTCGAGCAGTACTTC | CASSPQGAFFEQYF
TRBJ2-7 | TRBD1 | few | TRBV5-1 | TGCGCCAGCAGCTTGACGACAGGGGTCCACGAGCAGTACTTC | CASSLTTGVHEQYF
TRBJ1-2 | TRBD1 | NA | TRBV9 | TGTGCCAGCAGCCCGACTCCGGGACAGGAGTATGGCTACACCTTC | CASSPTPGQEYGYTF
TRBJ2-1 | TRBD2 | NA | TRBV7-6 | TGTGCCAGCAGCTTAGCGCCAGGACTAGCGGACTACAATGAGCAGTTCTTC | CASSLAPGLADYNEQFF
TRBJ1-4 | NA | NA | TRBV28 | TGTGCCAGCAGTTTCCCCCTGAGTACTAATGAAAAACTGTTTTTT | CASSFPLSTNEKLFF
TRBJ2-3 | TRBD2 | NA | TRBV2 | TGTGCCAGCAGAAGACTAGCGGGAGGGTTAGATACGCAGTATTTT | CASRRLAGGLDTQYF
TRBJ1-1 | NA | NA | TRBV30 | TGTGCCTGGACAATGAGAACTGAAGCTTTCTTT | CAWTMRTEAFF
TRBJ1-4 | NA | NA | TRBV5-6 | TGTGCCAGCAGCTTATGGCTCGTTAATGAAAAACTGTTTTTT | CASSLWLVNEKLFF
TRBJ2-7 | NA | NA | TRBV28 | TGTGCCAGCAGTCCCCCCCGGCGGTTCGCGTACGAGCAGTACTTC | CASSPPRRFAYEQYF
TRBJ2-1 | NA | NA | TRBV6-1 | TGTGCCACACTGATACAGGTTGAGCAGTTCTTC | CATLIQVEQFF
TRBJ2-7 | NA | NA | TRBV13 | TGTGCCAGCAGCTTAGGACAGCTCCACGAGCAGTACTTC | CASSLGQLHEQYF
TRBJ2-1 | NA | NA | TRBV7-5 | TGTGCCAGAAGCTTCCCGACAGGAGAGCAGTTCTTC | CARSFPTGEQFF
TRBJ2-3 | NA | NA | TRBV28 | TGTGCCAGCAGTCGTACAGATACGCAGTATTTT | CASSRTDTQYF
TRBJ2-1 | NA | NA | TRBV9 | TGTGCCAGCAGCGGGGGCCAGGGACACAAGTTCTTC | CASSGGQGHKFF
TRBJ2-7 | NA | NA | TRBV5-6 | TGTGCCAGCAGCCGTACAGGCGCCCTGGATTACGAGCAGTACTTC | CASSRTGALDYEQYF
TRBJ2-1 | TRBD1 | NA | TRBV28 | TGTGCCAGCAGTTTACTAACAGGGGTCGATGAGCAGTTCTTC | CASSLLTGVDEQFF
TRBJ2-1 | TRBD2 | NA | TRBV11-2 | TGTGCCAGCAGCTTAGCGGGAGGTCTGCATCCCTTGGGCGGTGAGCAGTTCTTC | CASSLAGGLHPLGGEQFF
TRBJ2-7 | TRBD1 | few | TRBV6-1 | TGTGCCAGCAGGGGGACAGGGCTCCACGAGCAGTACTTC | CASRGTGLHEQYF
TRBJ2-3 | NA | NA | TRBV5-4 | TGTGCCAGCAGCCGCGAGGGGGGGAGTTGGGCAGATACGCAGTATTTT | CASSREGGSWADTQYF
TRBJ2-3 | TRBD2 | NA | TRBV4-3 | TGCGCCAGCAGCCAAACCGGGACTAGCTCCGATACGCAGTATTTT | CASSQTGTSSDTQYF
TRBJ1-4 | NA | once | TRBV5-1 | TGCGCCAGCAGCTTGGCTGCGACTTTAGCGAATGAAAAACTGTTTTTT | CASSLAATLANEKLFF
TRBJ2-3 | NA | NA | TRBV7-9 | TGTGCCAGCAGCTTAGGGGCAGGGACAGATACGCAGTATTTT | CASSLGAGTDTQYF
TRBJ1-1 | TRBD1 | NA | TRBV30 | TGTGCCTTTATAGGACAGGTGAACACTGAAGCTTTCTTT | CAFIGQVNTEAFF
TRBJ2-7 | NA | NA | TRBV10-3 | TGTGCCATCAGTGACTATGGCGGGACCGAGTACGAGCAGTACTTC | CAISDYGGTEYEQYF
TRBJ1-2 | TRBD1 | once | TRBV19 | TGTGCCAGTAGTATGGGGGACAGGGCATTAAATGGCTACCCCTTC | CASSMGDRALNGYPF
TRBJ2-1 | TRBD2 | once | TRBV4-1 | TGCGCCAGCAGCCAAGTCCCTGCGGGAGTCAATGAGCAGTTCTTC | CASSQVPAGVNEQFF
TRBJ2-3 | TRBD2 | NA | TRBV9 | TGTGCCAGCAGCGTAGAGGTAGCGGGAGTGGCAGATACGCAGTATTTT | CASSVEVAGVADTQYF
TRBJ1-1 | TRBD1 | NA | TRBV18 | TGTGCCAGCTCACCGTATATCGGACAGGGCGGTGAAGCTTTCTTT | CASSPYIGQGGEAFF
TRBJ2-3 | NA | NA | TRBV5-1 | TGCGCCAGCAGCTTGGGGGCAGATCCTCGCACAGATACGCAGTATTTT | CASSLGADPRTDTQYF
TRBJ2-3 | TRBD1 | NA | TRBV5-1 | TGCGCCAGCAGTACAGGGGACACAGATACGCAGTATTTT | CASSTGDTDTQYF
TRBJ1-2 | TRBD1 | NA | TRBV4-2 | TGTGCCAGCAGCCAAGATGGAGGGGGCGCGCGGGGCTACACCTTC | CASSQDGGGARGYTF